A selection of T cell receptor beta chains follows, all from one sample in a study of blood T cells in healthy people across ages. In TCRdb, the 5' RACE reads were re-called with MiXCR into one record per CDR3 protein. The sample yields some 1.4 million distinct CDR3 sequences, about 43% seen once. Sequencing used blood. The receptors were gathered from a woman younger than 30 in good health. Both conserved end residues are part of each CDR3. The order of the fields is clone size, D gene, V gene, J gene, CDR3 DNA, CDR3 protein. A D gene is named only where the DNA matches it firmly. Some rows mark clone size as missing; the rest say once, few, many or name a class of expanded clone.

clone_size: few; d_call: TRBD1; v_call: TRBV24-1; j_call: TRBJ2-7; cdr3_nt: TGTGCCACCAGTGCCTCGCCAGGACAGGGAGCCTACGAGCAGTACTTC; cdr3_aa: CATSASPGQGAYEQYF
clone_size: -; d_call: TRBD2; v_call: TRBV7-2; j_call: TRBJ2-3; cdr3_nt: TGTGCCAGCAGCTCCACGTCGGGACTAGCGGGAGATACAGATACGCAGTATTTT; cdr3_aa: CASSSTSGLAGDTDTQYF
clone_size: -; d_call: TRBD2; v_call: TRBV7-7; j_call: TRBJ2-3; cdr3_nt: TGTGCTAGCAGCCCCCTGTTTGATAGCGGGGGCACAGATACGCAGTATTTT; cdr3_aa: CASSPLFDSGGTDTQYF
clone_size: -; d_call: -; v_call: TRBV5-1; j_call: TRBJ2-7; cdr3_nt: TGCGCCAGCAGCTTGGAGTCAGCGGCCTTCGAGCAGTACTTC; cdr3_aa: CASSLESAAFEQYF
clone_size: -; d_call: -; v_call: TRBV20-1; j_call: TRBJ2-1; cdr3_nt: TGCAGTGCTAGGACGGGTTACACCTACGAGCAGTTCTTC; cdr3_aa: CSARTGYTYEQFF
clone_size: -; d_call: TRBD2; v_call: TRBV2; j_call: TRBJ2-7; cdr3_nt: TGTGCCAGCAGGGTAGCTTCTAGCGGGAGTTACGAGCAGTACTTC; cdr3_aa: CASRVASSGSYEQYF
clone_size: -; d_call: TRBD2; v_call: TRBV2; j_call: TRBJ2-7; cdr3_nt: TGTGCCAGCAGCGAGGGAGGGAGGTTAGCCTACGAGCAGTACTTC; cdr3_aa: CASSEGGRLAYEQYF
clone_size: -; d_call: -; v_call: TRBV6-1; j_call: TRBJ2-4; cdr3_nt: TGTGCCAGCAGTGAAGTGGCAGAACTAGCCAAAAACATTCAGTACTTC; cdr3_aa: CASSEVAELAKNIQYF
clone_size: -; d_call: -; v_call: TRBV12-5; j_call: TRBJ2-6; cdr3_nt: TGTGCTAGTGGTTTCTACGGAGGGGCTAGTGGGGCCAACGTCCTGACTTTC; cdr3_aa: CASGFYGGASGANVLTF
clone_size: few; d_call: -; v_call: TRBV6-6; j_call: TRBJ2-7; cdr3_nt: TGTGCCAGCAGTTACTCTGGCCCGACAGGAACCTACGAGCAGTACTTC; cdr3_aa: CASSYSGPTGTYEQYF
clone_size: once; d_call: TRBD2; v_call: TRBV27; j_call: TRBJ2-5; cdr3_nt: TGTGCCAGCGGATGGGCGGGAGAGGAGACCCAGTACTTC; cdr3_aa: CASGWAGEETQYF
clone_size: -; d_call: -; v_call: TRBV28; j_call: TRBJ1-6; cdr3_nt: TGTACCAGCAGTTTAGTGGAGAATAATTCACCCCTCCACTTT; cdr3_aa: CTSSLVENNSPLHF
clone_size: -; d_call: -; v_call: TRBV30; j_call: TRBJ2-7; cdr3_nt: TGTGCCTGGACCCTTGTGGGCTACGAGCAGTACTTC; cdr3_aa: CAWTLVGYEQYF
clone_size: -; d_call: -; v_call: TRBV25-1; j_call: TRBJ1-2; cdr3_nt: TGTGCCAGCAGTGAAGGGCCGTATTGGAGTGGCTACACCTTC; cdr3_aa: CASSEGPYWSGYTF
clone_size: -; d_call: TRBD2; v_call: TRBV6-5; j_call: TRBJ2-1; cdr3_nt: TGTGCCAGCAGTACGACTAGCGGGAGTGGTGAGCAGTTCTTC; cdr3_aa: CASSTTSGSGEQFF
clone_size: -; d_call: -; v_call: TRBV12-3/TRBV12-4; j_call: TRBJ2-3; cdr3_nt: TGTGCCAGCAGTTTAATACAGGGTGAGAACGCAGATACGCAGTATTTT; cdr3_aa: CASSLIQGENADTQYF
clone_size: few; d_call: -; v_call: TRBV6-2/TRBV6-3; j_call: TRBJ2-7; cdr3_nt: TGTGCCAGCAGTTACCCCAAGGACGAGCAGTACTTC; cdr3_aa: CASSYPKDEQYF
clone_size: -; d_call: -; v_call: TRBV2; j_call: TRBJ1-6; cdr3_nt: TGTGCCAGCAGCCCAGAGGGGTTAGCCAATTCACCCCTCCACTTT; cdr3_aa: CASSPEGLANSPLHF
clone_size: -; d_call: -; v_call: TRBV7-3; j_call: TRBJ2-3; cdr3_nt: TGTGCCAGCAGCCCGTCGGCGGGCGACCACACAGATACGCAGTATTTT; cdr3_aa: CASSPSAGDHTDTQYF
clone_size: -; d_call: -; v_call: TRBV7-9; j_call: TRBJ1-2; cdr3_nt: TGTGCCAGCAGCGTAATGGGTGATGGTGGCTACACCTTC; cdr3_aa: CASSVMGDGGYTF
clone_size: -; d_call: -; v_call: TRBV9; j_call: TRBJ2-3; cdr3_nt: TGTGCCAGCAGCGTAGGAAGCGGAATAGACACAGATACGCAGTATTTT; cdr3_aa: CASSVGSGIDTDTQYF
clone_size: few; d_call: -; v_call: TRBV20-1; j_call: TRBJ1-1; cdr3_nt: TGCAGTGCTAGAGATCCACCCTCCCCCGGGCACACTGAAGCTTTCTTT; cdr3_aa: CSARDPPSPGHTEAFF
clone_size: -; d_call: TRBD1; v_call: TRBV6-5; j_call: TRBJ1-3; cdr3_nt: TGTGCCAGCAGTTACTCGAGACAGGGGAGTGGAAACACCATATATTTT; cdr3_aa: CASSYSRQGSGNTIYF
clone_size: -; d_call: -; v_call: TRBV6-5; j_call: TRBJ2-7; cdr3_nt: TGTGCCAGCAGTTACTCTAGTAAGGGGATGGAGTACTTC; cdr3_aa: CASSYSSKGMEYF
clone_size: few; d_call: TRBD2; v_call: TRBV7-2; j_call: TRBJ2-1; cdr3_nt: TGTGCCAGCAGTTCTAGCGGGAGGACCAACAATGAGCAGTTCTTC; cdr3_aa: CASSSSGRTNNEQFF
clone_size: -; d_call: TRBD1; v_call: TRBV28; j_call: TRBJ1-5; cdr3_nt: TGTGCCAGCAGTTTAAGGAGGACAGGGAAGGGTCAGCCCCAGCATTTT; cdr3_aa: CASSLRRTGKGQPQHF
clone_size: -; d_call: TRBD1; v_call: TRBV14; j_call: TRBJ1-4; cdr3_nt: TGTGCCAGCAGCCGTGGACAGGGAGAAAAACTGTTTTTT; cdr3_aa: CASSRGQGEKLFF
clone_size: -; d_call: -; v_call: TRBV14; j_call: TRBJ2-5; cdr3_nt: TGTGCCAGCAGCCAATTAGGCTACAAGCAGTACTTC; cdr3_aa: CASSQLGYKQYF
clone_size: few; d_call: -; v_call: TRBV7-9; j_call: TRBJ2-7; cdr3_nt: TGTGCCAGCAGCGAAACCGGCGGAGGGGCCGACGAGCAGTACTTC; cdr3_aa: CASSETGGGADEQYF
clone_size: few; d_call: -; v_call: TRBV27; j_call: TRBJ2-7; cdr3_nt: TGTGCCAGCAGTCCATTGGACTCCCCGAGCTCCTACGAGCAGTACTTC; cdr3_aa: CASSPLDSPSSYEQYF
clone_size: few; d_call: -; v_call: TRBV7-6; j_call: TRBJ1-5; cdr3_nt: TGTGCCAGCAGCTTAAACGACCTGGGCTATAGCAATCAGCCCCAGCATTTT; cdr3_aa: CASSLNDLGYSNQPQHF
clone_size: few; d_call: -; v_call: TRBV10-3; j_call: TRBJ2-3; cdr3_nt: TGTGCCATCAGTGATCGGAGCTTTGATACGCAGTATTTT; cdr3_aa: CAISDRSFDTQYF
clone_size: few; d_call: TRBD1; v_call: TRBV20-1; j_call: TRBJ2-1; cdr3_nt: TGCAGTGCTAGTACGGACAGGGGTGAGCAGTTCTTC; cdr3_aa: CSASTDRGEQFF
clone_size: -; d_call: -; v_call: TRBV9; j_call: TRBJ1-2; cdr3_nt: TGTGCCAGCAGCGCGACGACAGGAGAGGCCCCTCGTTTTGGCTACACCTTC; cdr3_aa: CASSATTGEAPRFGYTF
clone_size: few; d_call: TRBD2; v_call: TRBV6-2/TRBV6-3; j_call: TRBJ2-7; cdr3_nt: TGTGCCAGCAGTTACTCCTTACTCGGGACTAGCGACTACGAGCAGTACTTC; cdr3_aa: CASSYSLLGTSDYEQYF
clone_size: many; d_call: -; v_call: TRBV4-2; j_call: TRBJ2-2; cdr3_nt: TGTGCCAGCAGCCAAGGCGAAGGGGATGACGGGGAGCTGTTTTTT; cdr3_aa: CASSQGEGDDGELFF
clone_size: -; d_call: -; v_call: TRBV30; j_call: TRBJ2-7; cdr3_nt: TGTGCCTGGAGTGGGCAGAGCTCCTACGAGCAGTACTTC; cdr3_aa: CAWSGQSSYEQYF
clone_size: few; d_call: -; v_call: TRBV6-2/TRBV6-3; j_call: TRBJ2-5; cdr3_nt: TGTGCCAGCAGTGACTCTACAGCCCTATACATGTACTTC; cdr3_aa: CASSDSTALYMYF
clone_size: -; d_call: -; v_call: TRBV4-1; j_call: TRBJ2-7; cdr3_nt: TGCGCCAGCAGCCAAGATTGGGGGGACAAAACCTACGAGCAGTACTTC; cdr3_aa: CASSQDWGDKTYEQYF
clone_size: -; d_call: TRBD1; v_call: TRBV27; j_call: TRBJ1-6; cdr3_nt: TGTGCCAGCAGACGACCTGGACAGGGTCATAATTCACCCCCCCACTTT; cdr3_aa: CASRRPGQGHNSPPHF
clone_size: -; d_call: TRBD2; v_call: TRBV3-1; j_call: TRBJ2-1; cdr3_nt: TGTGCCAGCAGTCCATGTTCTAGCGGTCCCAACAATGAGCAGTTCTTC; cdr3_aa: CASSPCSSGPNNEQFF
clone_size: few; d_call: -; v_call: TRBV5-1; j_call: TRBJ2-3; cdr3_nt: TGCGCCAGCAGCACCGGGACAGGCGCGGGGGGTACGCAGTATTTT; cdr3_aa: CASSTGTGAGGTQYF
clone_size: -; d_call: -; v_call: TRBV29-1; j_call: TRBJ2-1; cdr3_nt: TGCAGCGTTGTTTTGTCCTACAATGAGCAGTTCTTC; cdr3_aa: CSVVLSYNEQFF
clone_size: few; d_call: -; v_call: TRBV18; j_call: TRBJ1-2; cdr3_nt: TGTGCCAGCTCCCCAAGGGATGAGAGCTACACCTTC; cdr3_aa: CASSPRDESYTF
clone_size: -; d_call: -; v_call: TRBV27; j_call: TRBJ2-1; cdr3_nt: TGTGCCAGCAATCAGGGGGGCAGCTGGTCCAATGAGCAGTTCTTC; cdr3_aa: CASNQGGSWSNEQFF
clone_size: -; d_call: TRBD1; v_call: TRBV20-1; j_call: TRBJ2-7; cdr3_nt: TGCAGTGCAGACCTAACTTCAGGGGGCACCTACGAGCAGTACTTC; cdr3_aa: CSADLTSGGTYEQYF
clone_size: few; d_call: -; v_call: TRBV20-1; j_call: TRBJ2-3; cdr3_nt: TGCAGTGCCTTGGGGGCCGTAGATACGCAGTATTTT; cdr3_aa: CSALGAVDTQYF
clone_size: -; d_call: TRBD1; v_call: TRBV30; j_call: TRBJ1-2; cdr3_nt: TGTGCCTGGACAGTAGCAGGGGGCCGGGGCTACACCTTC; cdr3_aa: CAWTVAGGRGYTF
clone_size: few; d_call: TRBD2; v_call: TRBV6-2/TRBV6-3; j_call: TRBJ2-7; cdr3_nt: TGTGCCACCGCATTAGCGGGAGTAACCTACGAGCAGTACTTC; cdr3_aa: CATALAGVTYEQYF
clone_size: -; d_call: TRBD2; v_call: TRBV5-1; j_call: TRBJ2-1; cdr3_nt: TGCGCCAGCAGCTTGGTCCCTAGCGGGAGGTTCCCCACCTACAATGAGCAGTTCTTC; cdr3_aa: CASSLVPSGRFPTYNEQFF
clone_size: -; d_call: TRBD2; v_call: TRBV20-1; j_call: TRBJ2-1; cdr3_nt: TGCAGTGCCAACACCGGGACTAGCGGCTACAATGAGCAGTTCTTC; cdr3_aa: CSANTGTSGYNEQFF
clone_size: few; d_call: -; v_call: TRBV6-6; j_call: TRBJ1-4; cdr3_nt: TGTGCCAGCAGTTCCCCAGGGGACGGAGCGGAAAAACTGTTTTTT; cdr3_aa: CASSSPGDGAEKLFF
clone_size: -; d_call: TRBD1; v_call: TRBV29-1; j_call: TRBJ1-2; cdr3_nt: TGCAGCGTTGACGCGGCAGGGGGCGCAGAGGGCTATGGCTACACCTTC; cdr3_aa: CSVDAAGGAEGYGYTF
clone_size: once; d_call: -; v_call: TRBV20-1; j_call: TRBJ2-5; cdr3_nt: TGCAGTGCTAGAGATCCCAGACAGGGAGGGGCATATGAGCAGTACTTC; cdr3_aa: CSARDPRQGGAYEQYF
clone_size: -; d_call: TRBD2; v_call: TRBV6-6; j_call: TRBJ2-3; cdr3_nt: TGTGCCAGCAGGGGACTAGACGCAGATACGCAGTATTTT; cdr3_aa: CASRGLDADTQYF